This T cell receptor (beta chain) was observed in a study of Ad26.COV2.S vaccination and SARS-CoV-2 variants. V was clipped by 1 base and J by 5 bases, with 11 bases between them. The CDR3 is made up of 14 amino acids. Germline V lookup: CDR1 KGHSH, CDR2 LQKENI. This sample's treatment: about 20 received Ad26.COV2.S at low or high dose, single or two shots; roughly five received placebo; per-sample allocation not given. Collection of the samples took place on day 63 after the first injection of vaccine or placebo. Spike of the Wuhan-strain SARS-CoV-2 was expressed by an Ad26 vector, which formed the vaccine. Profiled with immunoSEQ multiplex PCR; TCRdb holds only in-frame clones, not every one. The table lists roughly 450,000 clones, about nine tenths of them singletons.

The input for sequencing was peripheral blood, taken in a trial of Ad26.COV2.S vaccine versus placebo. The chain recombines TRBV18 with TRBJ2-5; no clear D gene. This clonotype was sampled from a person between 18 and 59 years old who received the Ad26.COV2.S COVID-19 vaccine or a placebo. Written as DNA, the CDR3 is TGTGCCAGCTCACCACGGGCCATCGGGGAGACCCAGTACTTC. As protein: CASSPRAIGETQYF.